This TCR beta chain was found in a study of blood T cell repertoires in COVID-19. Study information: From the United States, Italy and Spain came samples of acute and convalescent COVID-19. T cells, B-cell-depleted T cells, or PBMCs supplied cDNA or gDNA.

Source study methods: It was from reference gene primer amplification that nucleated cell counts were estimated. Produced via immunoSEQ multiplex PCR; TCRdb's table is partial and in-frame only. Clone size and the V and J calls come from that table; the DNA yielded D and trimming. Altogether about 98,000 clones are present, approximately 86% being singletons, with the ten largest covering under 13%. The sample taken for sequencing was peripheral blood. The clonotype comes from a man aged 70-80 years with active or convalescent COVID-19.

CDR3 in amino acids: CASSQDLGAETQYF. The CDR3, as DNA: TGCGCCAGCAGCCAAGACTTGGGCGCGGAGACCCAGTACTTC. V is TRBV4-3 and J is TRBJ2-5; D is unresolved. V was pared by 0 bases and J by 5 bases, with 10 bases between. The CDR3 sequence is 14 residues long. The germline V gene encodes CDR1 LGHNA and CDR2 YSLEER.